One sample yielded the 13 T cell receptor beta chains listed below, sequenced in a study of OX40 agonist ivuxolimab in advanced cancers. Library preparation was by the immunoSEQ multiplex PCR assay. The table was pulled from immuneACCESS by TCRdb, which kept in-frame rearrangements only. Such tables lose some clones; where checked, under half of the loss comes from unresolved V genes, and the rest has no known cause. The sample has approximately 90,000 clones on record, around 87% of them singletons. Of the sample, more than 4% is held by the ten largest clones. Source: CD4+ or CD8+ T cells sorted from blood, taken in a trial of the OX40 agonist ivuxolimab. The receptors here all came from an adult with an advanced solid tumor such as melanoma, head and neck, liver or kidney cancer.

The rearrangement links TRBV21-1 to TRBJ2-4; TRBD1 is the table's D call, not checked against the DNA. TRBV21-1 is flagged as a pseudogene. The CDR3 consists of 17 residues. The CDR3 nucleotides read TGTGCCAGCAGCAAAGGGGGCGTTAGTCTAGCCAAAAACATTCAGTACTTC. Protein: CASSKGGVSLAKNIQYF.

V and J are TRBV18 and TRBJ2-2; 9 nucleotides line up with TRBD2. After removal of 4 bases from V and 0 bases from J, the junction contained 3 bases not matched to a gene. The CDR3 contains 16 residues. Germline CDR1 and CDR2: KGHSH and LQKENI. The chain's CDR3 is CASSRSSGTNTGELFF. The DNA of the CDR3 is TGTGCCAGCTCACGGTCTAGCGGGACGAACACCGGGGAGCTGTTTTTT.

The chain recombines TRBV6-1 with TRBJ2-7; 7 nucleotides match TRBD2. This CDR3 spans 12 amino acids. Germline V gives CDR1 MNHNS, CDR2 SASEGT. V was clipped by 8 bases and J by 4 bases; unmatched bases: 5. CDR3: CASGRELYEQYF. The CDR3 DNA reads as TGTGCCAGCGGGCGGGAGCTATACGAGCAGTACTTC.

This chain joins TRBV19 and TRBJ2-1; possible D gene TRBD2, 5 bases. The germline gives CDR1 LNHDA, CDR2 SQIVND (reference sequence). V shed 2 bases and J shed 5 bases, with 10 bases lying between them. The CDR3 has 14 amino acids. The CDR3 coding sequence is TGTGCCAGTAGTATACGAGGGTGGGACAATGAGCAGTTCTTC. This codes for CASSIRGWDNEQFF.

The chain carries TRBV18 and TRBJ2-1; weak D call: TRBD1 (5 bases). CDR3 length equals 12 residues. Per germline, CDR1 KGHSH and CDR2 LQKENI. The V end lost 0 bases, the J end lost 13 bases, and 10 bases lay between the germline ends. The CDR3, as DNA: TGTGCCAGCTCACCACCCACAGGCTCCCAGTTCTTC. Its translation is CASSPPTGSQFF.

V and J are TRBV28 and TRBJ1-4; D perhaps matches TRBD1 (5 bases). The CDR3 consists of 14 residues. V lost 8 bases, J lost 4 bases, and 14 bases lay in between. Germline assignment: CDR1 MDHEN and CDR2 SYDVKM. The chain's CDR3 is CASWQGLLNEKLFF. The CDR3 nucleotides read TGTGCCAGCTGGCAGGGCCTCCTTAATGAAAAACTGTTTTTT.

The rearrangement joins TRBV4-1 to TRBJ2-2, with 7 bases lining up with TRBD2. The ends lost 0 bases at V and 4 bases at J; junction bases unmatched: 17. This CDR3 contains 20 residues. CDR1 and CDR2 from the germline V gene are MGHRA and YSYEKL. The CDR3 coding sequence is TGCGCCAGCAGCCAAGATCCTCGGCAGGTGGCGGGAGTGGGCACCGGGGAGCTGTTTTTT. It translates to CASSQDPRQVAGVGTGELFF.

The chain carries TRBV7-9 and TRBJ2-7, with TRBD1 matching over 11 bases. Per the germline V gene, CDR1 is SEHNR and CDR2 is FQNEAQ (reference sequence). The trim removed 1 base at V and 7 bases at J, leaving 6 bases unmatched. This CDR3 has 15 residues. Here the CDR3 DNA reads TGTGCCAGCAGCTTAGGGGACAGGGGGGGTTTGGAGCAGTACGTC. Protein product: CASSLGDRGGLEQYV.

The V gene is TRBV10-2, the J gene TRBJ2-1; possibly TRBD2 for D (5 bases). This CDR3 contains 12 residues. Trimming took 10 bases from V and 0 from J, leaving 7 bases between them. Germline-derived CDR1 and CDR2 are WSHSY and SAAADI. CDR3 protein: CAIASSYNEQFF. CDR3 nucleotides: TGCGCCATAGCGAGCTCCTACAATGAGCAGTTCTTC.

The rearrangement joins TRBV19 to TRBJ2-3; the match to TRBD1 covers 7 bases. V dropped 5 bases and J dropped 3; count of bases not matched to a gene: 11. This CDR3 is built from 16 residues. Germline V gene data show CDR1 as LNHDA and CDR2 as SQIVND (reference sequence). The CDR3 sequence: CASSQDRDSYTDTQYF. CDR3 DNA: TGTGCCAGTAGTCAAGACAGGGACAGTTATACAGATACGCAGTATTTT. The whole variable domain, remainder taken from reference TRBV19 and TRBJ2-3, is DGGITQSPKYLFRKEGQNVTLSCEQNLNHDAMYWYRQDPGQGLRLIYYSQIVNDFQKGDIAEGYSVSREKKESFPLTVTSAQKNPTAFYLCASSQDRDSYTDTQYFGPGTRLTVL.

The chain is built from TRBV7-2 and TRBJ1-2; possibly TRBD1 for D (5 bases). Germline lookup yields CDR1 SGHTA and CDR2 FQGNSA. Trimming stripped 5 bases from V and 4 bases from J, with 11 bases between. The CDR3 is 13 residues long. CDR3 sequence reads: CASSRDGGYGYTF. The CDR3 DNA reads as TGTGCCAGCAGCCGGGACGGCGGCTATGGCTACACCTTC. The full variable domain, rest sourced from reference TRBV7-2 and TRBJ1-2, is GAGVSQSPSNKVTEKGKDVELRCDPISGHTALYWYRQSLGQGLEFLIYFQGNSAPDKSGLPSDRFSAERTGGSVSTLTIQRTQQEDSAVYLCASSRDGGYGYTFGSGTRLTVV.

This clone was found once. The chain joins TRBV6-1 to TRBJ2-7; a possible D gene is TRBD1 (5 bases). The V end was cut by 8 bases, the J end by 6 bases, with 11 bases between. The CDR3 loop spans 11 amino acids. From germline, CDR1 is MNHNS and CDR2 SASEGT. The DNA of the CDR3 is TGTGCCAGCCGAGCCAGGGCCGAGCAGTACGTC. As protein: CASRARAEQYV.

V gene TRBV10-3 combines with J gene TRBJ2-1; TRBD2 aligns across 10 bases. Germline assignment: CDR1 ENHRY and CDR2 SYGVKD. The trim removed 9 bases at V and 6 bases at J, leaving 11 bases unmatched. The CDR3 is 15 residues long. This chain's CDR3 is CAIRGTSGIINEQFF. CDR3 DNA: TGTGCCATAAGGGGAACTAGCGGGATTATCAATGAGCAGTTCTTC.